Listed below are T cell receptor beta chains from one sample, sequenced in a study of blood T cell repertoires in COVID-19. Profiled with immunoSEQ multiplex PCR; TCRdb holds only in-frame clones, not every one. The sample has about 120,000 clones; over 75% are singletons. The sequenced material came from peripheral blood. These TCRs come from a woman of 80 years or more with acute or convalescent COVID-19. Both conserved end residues are part of each CDR3. The order of the fields is J gene, D gene, V gene, clone size, CDR3 DNA, CDR3 protein. D genes are given only for firm matches. Size values are once, few and many counts, or a class for expanded clones, and some rows have none.

TRBJ1-5 TRBD1 TRBV18 . TGTGCCAGCTCACCCGCGACAGGGGGGAATCAGCCCCAGCATTTT CASSPATGGNQPQHF
TRBJ2-7 TRBD1 TRBV14 . TGTGCCAGCAACGCGGACAGGGTTGGCGAGCAGTACTTC CASNADRVGEQYF
TRBJ2-6 . TRBV5-4 . TGTGCCAGCAGCTTATCCCGGGGTGGTGGGGCCAACGTCCTGACTTTC CASSLSRGGGANVLTF
TRBJ1-5 . TRBV19 . TGTGCCAGTAGTGCCATCCAGGGGCCCCAGCATTTT CASSAIQGPQHF
TRBJ2-7 TRBD2 TRBV5-1 . TGCGCCAGCGGGAAGGGGAGGGGCGACGAGCAGTACTTC CASGKGRGDEQYF
TRBJ2-1 TRBD2 TRBV10-2 . TGCGCCAGCAGAACGACAGCGACTAGCGGAGGACATTACAATGAGCAGTTCTTC CASRTTATSGGHYNEQFF
TRBJ1-6 TRBD1 TRBV5-1 . TGCGCCAGCAGCTTGGCCCAGGACAGGGGGGGTTCACCCCTCCACTTT CASSLAQDRGGSPLHF
TRBJ1-1 . TRBV7-2 . TGTGCCAGCAGCTTAGCTTCCACACCGAACACTGAAGCTTTCTTT CASSLASTPNTEAFF
TRBJ1-1 . TRBV7-2 . TGTGCCAGCAGCTCTAGGGGGAGTAGAGCTTTCTTT CASSSRGSRAFF
TRBJ2-1 . TRBV3-1/TRBV3-2 few TGTGCCAGCAGCGTCCCGACTAGGGAAGGCAATGAGCAGTTCTTC CASSVPTREGNEQFF
TRBJ2-7 . TRBV5-1 . TGCGCCAGCAGCCAACAAATAACAGGGTTCTACGAGCAGTACTTC CASSQQITGFYEQYF
TRBJ1-6 . TRBV28 . TGTGCCAGCCGGGGGGCCCCCCCTGGTTCACCCCTCCACTTT CASRGAPPGSPLHF
TRBJ1-2 TRBD1 TRBV5-1 . TGCGCCAGCAGCTTGGGAAAGGGACAGGAAGCCTACACCTTC CASSLGKGQEAYTF
TRBJ2-6 . TRBV2 . TGTGCCAGCAGTGGAGTAATGGCTGGGGCCAACGTCCTGACTTTC CASSGVMAGANVLTF
TRBJ1-2 TRBD1 TRBV4-2 few TGTGCCAGCAGCCAAGAAAACAGGGGACCTAACTATGGCTACACCTTC CASSQENRGPNYGYTF
TRBJ1-1 TRBD1 TRBV6-5 . TGTGCCAGCAGAGACACAGGGGGTACTGAAGCTTTCTTT CASRDTGGTEAFF
TRBJ1-2 . TRBV12-3/TRBV12-4 . TGTGCCAGCAGGGGGACTTCTAACTATGGCTACACCTTC CASRGTSNYGYTF